The 24 T cell receptor beta chains below all came from one sample that was sequenced in a study of blood T cells in healthy people across ages. Through a sample-barcoded 5' primer and a J-beta primer mix, a second PCR was run for about 7 to 12 cycles. MiXCR, applied by TCRdb to the 5' RACE reads, yields one record per CDR3 protein. The sample carries 1 million or so distinct CDR3 sequences, about 25% recorded once. The sample was also linked to a second study, of T cells of mothers and their children.

Sequenced: blood. The receptors originated from a girl aged 2 to 10 in good health.

The gene calls are TRBV6-6 and TRBJ1-4; no firm D call. Trimming pared 0 bases from V and 14 bases from J, leaving 7 bases between. The length of the CDR3 is 11 residues. Germline V gene data show CDR1 as MNHNY and CDR2 as SVGAGI (reference sequence). CDR3 coding DNA: TGTGCCAGCAGTTACTCGATCGAGCTGTTTTTT. Protein product: CASSYSIELFF.

The chain employs TRBV7-9 and TRBJ1-1; D is unclear. The CDR3 totals 14 residues. Germline CDR1 reads SEHNR; CDR2 reads FQNEAQ (reference sequence). V lost 1 base and J lost 3, with 9 bases in between. CDR3 DNA: TGTGCCAGCAGCTTAGTTTTCGAGCACACTGAAGCTTTCTTT. Translated, it gives CASSLVFEHTEAFF.

The chain carries TRBV5-1 and TRBJ2-7; the D is unclear. Trimming took off 10 bases at V and 2 bases at J, with 19 bases between the two ends. Germline V gene sequence: CDR1 SGHRS, CDR2 YFSETQ. The CDR3 is 14 amino acids. The CDR3 sequence is CAGTYVDPTYEQYF. In DNA, the CDR3 is TGCGCCGGCACCTACGTCGACCCAACCTACGAGCAGTACTTC.

The J gene is TRBJ2-3, the V gene TRBV20-1; D might be TRBD2 (5 bases). Looked up from germline, CDR1 is DFQATT and CDR2 is SNEGSKA (reference sequence). Trimming cost V 0 bases and J 2 bases, with 15 bases left between them. The CDR3 is 16 amino acids. The CDR3 region has the DNA TGCAGTGCTAGAGATTGGCGGGTACCAATCACAGATACGCAGTATTTT. It codes for CSARDWRVPITDTQYF.

The chain carries TRBV20-1 and TRBJ2-5, with 9 nucleotides matching TRBD2. The J call is doubtful: the DNA matches TRBJ2-7 better. The germline CDR1 and CDR2 sequences are DFQATT and SNEGSKA (reference sequence). This CDR3 comprises 13 residues. The CDR3 nucleotides read TGCAGTGCTACTAGCGGGGTCGAGGACGAGCAGTACTTC. Translation gives CSATSGVEDEQYF.

This clonotype was counted between two and nine times. V is TRBV5-1 and J is TRBJ2-3; 8 nucleotides align to TRBD2. This CDR3 region has 15 residues. V lost 3 bases and J lost 3; bases outside the gene matches: 6. Per germline, CDR1 SGHRS and CDR2 YFSETQ. The CDR3 spells CASSSRGGVTDTQYF. CDR3 DNA: TGCGCCAGCAGCTCACGGGGGGGCGTGACAGATACGCAGTATTTT.

The chain combines TRBV18 with TRBJ2-7, with D possibly TRBD1 on 6 matching bases. The V gene lost 2 bases and the J gene lost 0 bases, with 11 bases spanning the gap. The germline gives CDR1 KGHSH, CDR2 LQKENI. The CDR3 extends over 15 amino acids. The CDR3 sequence: CASSPTMDSSYEQYF. CDR3 sequence (DNA): TGTGCCAGCTCACCAACTATGGACAGCTCCTACGAGCAGTACTTC.

This clonotype was recorded many times. The V gene is TRBV3-1, the J gene TRBJ1-1; D gene ambiguous. The CDR3 extends over 13 amino acids. Germline CDR1 is LGHDT and CDR2 is YNNKEL (reference sequence). V lost 0 bases, J lost 2 bases, and 4 bases lay in between. The CDR3 nucleotides are TGTGCCAGCAGCCAAGAGGTAAACACTGAAGCTTTCTTT. Amino acids: CASSQEVNTEAFF. The variable domain in full, completed from reference TRBV3-1 and TRBJ1-1, reads DTAVSQTPKYLVTQMGNDKSIKCEQNLGHDTMYWYKQDSKKFLKIMFSYNNKELIINETVPNRFSPKSPDKAHLNLHINSLELGDSAVYFCASSQEVNTEAFFGQGTRLTVV.

The chain couples TRBV29-1 to TRBJ1-4; 7 bases map to TRBD1. There are 13 residues in the CDR3. J was trimmed by 8 bases and V by 6 bases; bases with no gene match: 9. CDR1 and CDR2 (germline): SQVTM, ANQGSEA. The DNA for the CDR3 is TGCAGCGTGACAGGGACTGGGATCGAAAAACTGTTTTTT. Protein product: CSVTGTGIEKLFF.

The chain joins TRBV5-6 to TRBJ2-6; D is unresolved. The CDR3 runs 16 residues. Trimming removed 3 bases at V and 2 bases at J, with 12 bases between. Germline CDR1 SGHDT, CDR2 YYEEEE. CDR3 coding DNA: TGTGCCAGCAGCTACTATGGTCTAGCTGGGGCCAACGTCCTGACTTTC. As protein: CASSYYGLAGANVLTF.

V and J are TRBV2 and TRBJ1-2; D unclear. The CDR3 sequence is 13 residues long. Trimming left V 6 bases short and J 4 bases short, with 12 bases between. CDR1 and CDR2 (germline): SNHLY, FYNNEI. CDR3 protein: CASRIEGSYGYTF. CDR3 bases: TGTGCCAGCAGGATCGAGGGAAGCTATGGCTACACCTTC.

J is TRBJ2-1 and V is TRBV6-1; D remains unclear. The length of the CDR3 is 13 residues. Trimming left V 3 bases short and J 7 bases short, with 10 bases between. The germline CDR1 and CDR2 sequences are MNHNS and SASEGT. The CDR3 DNA sequence: TGTGCCAGCAGTGATCGGGCCCCAAATGAGCAGTTCTTC. Its translation: CASSDRAPNEQFF.

V is TRBV9 and J is TRBJ2-5; no reliable D call. The CDR3 runs to 15 residues. V lost 0 bases and J lost 2, with 11 bases in between. CDR1 and CDR2 from the germline V gene are SGDLS and YYNGEE. This CDR3 reads CASSVGGFLQETQYF. Here the CDR3 DNA reads TGTGCCAGCAGCGTAGGTGGGTTCCTACAAGAGACCCAGTACTTC.

This clonotype has a handful of counts. The chain joins TRBV4-1 to TRBJ2-5; a weak D match, TRBD2 (6 bases). Germline V gives CDR1 MGHRA, CDR2 YSYEKL. The V end was cut by 0 bases, the J end by 4 bases, with 12 bases between. The CDR3 length is 15 residues. DNA of the CDR3: TGCGCCAGCAGCCAAGATATTGGACTAACAGAGACCCAGTACTTC. Its protein is CASSQDIGLTETQYF.

The V and J genes are TRBV27 and TRBJ2-5, with 7 positions matching TRBD1. The J call could be wrong; TRBJ2-7 is a better fit for the DNA end. The V gene's germline CDR1 is MNHEY and CDR2 SMNVEV (reference sequence). This CDR3 comprises 15 residues. CDR3 amino acids: CASSLRDSPLYEQYF. In nucleotides, the CDR3 is TGTGCCAGCAGCCTCCGGGACAGTCCTCTCTACGAGCAGTACTTC.

A few counts support this clonotype. The rearrangement uses TRBV14 and TRBJ2-1; D is ambiguous. Trimming stripped 4 bases from V and 4 bases from J, with 17 bases between. Germline V gene data show CDR1 as SGHDN and CDR2 as FVKESK. The CDR3 covers 16 residues. CDR3 amino acids: CASSPAAGGYYNEQFF. CDR3 DNA sequence: TGTGCCAGCAGCCCGGCTGCCGGCGGCTATTACAATGAGCAGTTCTTC.

This clonotype was seen only a few times. This chain connects TRBV18 to TRBJ2-3; TRBD2 aligns across 7 bases. Per germline, CDR1 KGHSH and CDR2 LQKENI. The CDR3 extends over 17 amino acids. J lost 0 bases, V lost 2 bases, and 8 bases had no gene match. The CDR3 coding sequence is TGTGCCAGCTCACCATTCTTCGGCGGGGGAAGCACAGATACGCAGTATTTT. Translated, it gives CASSPFFGGGSTDTQYF. The whole variable domain, remainder taken from reference TRBV18 and TRBJ2-3, is NAGVMQNPRHLVRRRGQEARLRCSPMKGHSHVYWYRQLPEEGLKFMVYLQKENIIDESGMPKERFSAEFPKEGPSILRIQQVVRGDSAAYFCASSPFFGGGSTDTQYFGPGTRLTVL.

This clonotype occurred a few times. V gene TRBV20-1 combines with J gene TRBJ2-5; D might be TRBD2 (5 bases). This CDR3 region has 13 residues. The germline V and J ends were trimmed by 6 bases and 5 bases, with 16 bases remaining between them. Germline V gives CDR1 DFQATT, CDR2 SNEGSKA (reference sequence). CDR3 sequence reads: CSASGLLGETQYF. The DNA for the CDR3 is TGCAGTGCCAGTGGACTGCTCGGGGAGACCCAGTACTTC.

This chain uses TRBV19 with TRBJ1-5; 8 nucleotides agree with TRBD1. Germline loops: CDR1 LNHDA, CDR2 SQIVND (reference sequence). Trimming removed 7 bases from V and 6 bases from J; junction bases left unmatched: 14. The CDR3 totals 16 residues. The CDR3 region is CASTTTSGGSIQPQHF. CDR3 nucleotide sequence: TGTGCCAGTACCACAACTTCAGGGGGCTCGATTCAGCCCCAGCATTTT. Full variable domain (remainder filled in from reference TRBV19 and TRBJ1-5): DGGITQSPKYLFRKEGQNVTLSCEQNLNHDAMYWYRQDPGQGLRLIYYSQIVNDFQKGDIAEGYSVSREKKESFPLTVTSAQKNPTAFYLCASTTTSGGSIQPQHFGDGTRLSIL.

A few counts support this clonotype. This sequence joins TRBV12-3 or TRBV12-4 and TRBJ1-5; D is perhaps TRBD1 (6 bases). V was clipped by 7 bases and J by 0 bases, with 19 bases between them. This CDR3 is built from 17 residues. The DNA for the CDR3 is TGTGCCAGCAACGAGATAGGGGGTCCACATAGCAATCAGCCCCAGCATTTT. Its protein is CASNEIGGPHSNQPQHF.

This clonotype has more than one count but fewer than ten. V is TRBV20-1 and J is TRBJ2-7; D remains unclear. Germline values: CDR1 DFQATT, CDR2 SNEGSKA (reference sequence). The CDR3 has 13 residues. V lost 5 bases to trimming and J lost 4 bases, with 15 bases between them. The DNA of the CDR3 is TGCAGTGCTCGAAGGAGTAATGGGTACGAGCAGTACTTC. Amino acids: CSARRSNGYEQYF.

This clonotype came up a few times. A much more abundant neighbour one base away suggests this may be a read error. CDR3 nucleotides: TGTGCCGCCAGCAGAGAAAATTCACCCCTCCACTTT. Translation gives CAASRENSPLHF. The rearrangement joins TRBV15 to TRBJ1-6; D is unresolved. In germline, CDR1 is LNHNV, CDR2 YYDKDF (reference sequence). CDR3 length: 12 residues.

Worth noting for this clonotype: One junction end does not reproduce the germline sequence, and a read error may be involved. The chain links TRBV5-1 to TRBJ1-1; D not resolved. Germline CDR1 and CDR2: SGHRS and YFSETQ. The CDR3 is made up of 15 amino acids. CDR3 sequence (DNA): TGCGCCAGCAGCTTGGAAGTTAGGTACGACACTGAGGCTTTCTTT. Amino acid sequence: CASSLEVRYDTEAFF. The full variable domain, its missing parts supplied by reference TRBV5-1 and TRBJ1-1, is KAGVTQTPRYLIKTRGQQVTLSCSPISGHRSVSWYQQTPGQGLQFLFEYFSETQRNKGNFPGRFSGRQFSNSRSEMNVSTLELGDSALYLCASSLEVRYDTEAFFGQGTRLTVV.

V and J are TRBV28 and TRBJ1-1; 9 positions agree with TRBD1. The CDR3 is 15 residues long. Germline V lookup: CDR1 MDHEN, CDR2 SYDVKM. The V gene end was trimmed by 7 bases and the J gene end by 1 base; junction bases not matched to a gene: 7. CDR3 sequence: CASITQGARNTEAFF. The CDR3 DNA is TGTGCCAGCATCACACAGGGGGCCAGGAACACTGAAGCTTTCTTT.